The 9 T cell receptor beta chains in this list originate from one sample, sequenced in a study of vaccination effects on CD4 cells after COVID-19. Sequencing followed a ViraFEST assay step that expanded antigen-specific CD4+ T cells with viral peptide pools. The culture ran for around ten days before CD4+ T cells were isolated. Neither prior SARS-CoV-2 infection nor positive nucleocapsid antibodies were present in the vaccine recipients. Their recognized antigens are unknown. Using immunoSEQ multiplex PCR, the repertoire was profiled, and TCRdb retains in-frame clones only, with some absent. The repertoire has about 27,000 clones, roughly 74% of them found once; the top ten carry roughly 20%. The source was CD4+ T cells from PBMCs cultured with HCoV-NL63 spike peptides, collected before COVID-19 vaccination. The source of these receptors is a human donor who received a COVID-19 vaccine.

This rearrangement joins TRBV6-5 to TRBJ1-2; no definite D call. V shed 7 bases and J shed 0 bases, with 9 bases lying between them. CDR3 length equals 13 residues. Germline CDR1 and CDR2: MNHEY and SVGAGI. In DNA, the CDR3 is TGTGCCAGCACCCGGGAAGCTAACTATGGCTACACCTTC. As protein: CASTREANYGYTF.

This clone was recorded a few times. The chain has TRBV5-6 and TRBJ2-7; D gene uncertain. This CDR3 spans 14 amino acids. Germline assignment: CDR1 SGHDT and CDR2 YYEEEE. Trimming shortened V by 4 bases and J by 0 bases, and 11 bases separated the two germline ends. The CDR3 region is CASSPDGSSYEQYF. Written as DNA, the CDR3 is TGTGCCAGCAGCCCGGACGGCTCCTCCTACGAGCAGTACTTC. The variable domain in full, completed from reference TRBV5-6 and TRBJ2-7, reads DAGVTQSPTHLIKTRGQQVTLRCSPKSGHDTVSWYQQALGQGPQFIFQYYEEEERQRGNFPDRFSGHQFPNYSSELNVNALLLGDSALYLCASSPDGSSYEQYFGPGTRLTVT.

The chain recombines TRBV19 with TRBJ1-2, with 7 nucleotides matching TRBD1. The V gene end was trimmed by 5 bases and the J gene end by 4 bases; junction bases not matched to a gene: 7. CDR3 size: 14 residues. Germline loops: CDR1 LNHDA, CDR2 SQIVND (reference sequence). CDR3 amino acids: CASSPGGTAYGYTF. CDR3 in DNA: TGTGCCAGTAGTCCGGGGGGGACAGCCTATGGCTACACCTTC.

This clone was counted only a few times. This chain connects TRBV6-5 to TRBJ1-1; unclear D gene. The CDR3 loop spans 12 amino acids. Between the trimmed V and J ends, which lost 6 bases and 9 bases, there was a span of 14 bases. Germline CDR1 reads MNHEY; CDR2 reads SVGAGI. This CDR3 reads CASRLLDGKAFF. The CDR3 DNA is TGTGCCAGCAGACTCCTGGACGGAAAAGCTTTCTTT.

The J gene is TRBJ2-2, the V gene TRBV2, with a possible D match to TRBD1 (5 bases). Germline V gene lookup returns CDR1 SNHLY and CDR2 FYNNEI. The CDR3 runs 14 residues. V was trimmed by 1 base and J by 7 bases, leaving 10 bases between them. CDR3: CASSEGGVGGELFF. The CDR3 nucleotides are TGTGCCAGCAGTGAAGGGGGCGTCGGCGGGGAGCTGTTTTTT.

V is TRBV11-2 and J is TRBJ2-2; the D gene is possibly TRBD2 (6 bases). The V end was cut by 1 base, the J end by 6 bases, with 15 bases between. Germline assignment: CDR1 SGHAT and CDR2 FQNNGV. The CDR3 sequence is 16 residues long. The CDR3 DNA sequence: TGTGCCAGCAGCTTAGGGTCGGCTAGCGCCCCCGGGGAGCTGTTTTTT. The encoded protein is CASSLGSASAPGELFF.

In this sample, this clone turned up many times. The rearrangement uses TRBV7-9 and TRBJ1-1; maybe TRBD1 (5 bases). Germline V gene lookup returns CDR1 SEHNR and CDR2 FQNEAQ (reference sequence). CDR3 size: 12 residues. Trimming cost V 6 bases and J 10 bases, with 15 bases left between them. The CDR3 is CASRADSPGAFF. The CDR3 coding sequence is TGTGCCAGCAGGGCCGACAGCCCCGGAGCTTTCTTT.

The chain recombines TRBV28 with TRBJ2-7, with D unresolved. This CDR3 spans 13 amino acids. The ends were cut back, 7 bases at V and 0 bases at J, with 10 bases in the middle. Germline V gene lookup returns CDR1 MDHEN and CDR2 SYDVKM. CDR3 in DNA: TGTGCCAGCAACGACGGCGTCTCCTACGAGCAGTACTTC. Translated: CASNDGVSYEQYF.

This chain uses TRBV11-2 with TRBJ2-4; D possibly corresponds to TRBD1 (6 bases). V was trimmed by 2 bases and J by 1 base, leaving 12 bases between them. Per germline, CDR1 SGHAT and CDR2 FQNNGV. This CDR3 is built from 16 residues. CDR3 DNA sequence: TGTGCCAGCAGCTTACGAATCCAGGGGGCCAAAAACATTCAGTACTTC. The encoded protein is CASSLRIQGAKNIQYF.